Described below is a single T cell receptor beta chain sequence and its context. The antigen is undetermined. It was cDNA, reverse transcribed from extracted RNA, that served as the sequencing template. Generated by immunoSEQ multiplex PCR, the TCRdb table keeps only in-frame clones and is missing some. The sample gives some 82,000 clones, roughly 51% of which show up once; around 5% is in the top ten. Peripheral blood and lesional scalp punch biopsies were taken from alopecia areata patients. Sorting of CD4+ and CD8+ T cells was performed on PBMCs. This sample was included in a study of CD8+ T cells in alopecia areata. The study's findings and limits: Scalp samples also yield sequences from resident alphabeta T cells of normal skin. Elevated clonality characterized lesional scalp relative to normal scalp, particularly in alopecia totalis/universalis.

The CDR3 has 13 residues. Germline assignment: CDR1 MDHEN and CDR2 SYDVKM. V was pared by 6 bases and J by 7 bases, with 4 bases of the junction left unmatched. The specimen sequenced was NKG2D-high CD8+ T cells sorted from blood. The chain recombines TRBV28 with TRBJ2-1; TRBD2 agrees at 9 bases. The receptor comes from a human donor with alopecia areata. In nucleotides, the CDR3 is TGTGCCAGCAGCTTTAGCGGGGGTAATGAGCAGTTCTTC. Translated: CASSFSGGNEQFF.